This T cell receptor beta chain came from a study of blood T cell repertoires in COVID-19 (dated by TCRdb to between 2020 and 2021). Regarding the study in general: Collaborator samples came from the United States, Italy and Spain and covered acute and convalescent phases of COVID-19. Samples were obtained from the ongoing ImmuneRACE study (first 160 participants) and from about 1,300 subjects provided by 6 global collaborators. The material from the prospective study consisted of cDNA or gDNA derived from T cells, B-cell-depleted T cells, or PBMCs. Nearly every sample came with metadata listing a de-identified subject ID, COVID-19 status, age in years and sex. The repertoires were made available in a free public database intended to serve as a resource for research on the immune response to SARS-CoV-2. Subjects who had been exposed to COVID-19, were actively infected with it, or had recovered from it provided the deeply sampled blood TCRbeta repertoires that made up the dataset. Where available, HLA class I and class II types were obtained from metadata supplied by the sample provider rather than from assay-based typing.

TCRbeta CDR3 regions were amplified from genomic DNA by means of the immunoSEQ Assay, a bias-controlled multiplex PCR. Processing in the source paper ran as follows. Nucleated cell counts per sample were estimated from amplification of reference gene primers within the assay. To quantify the absolute abundance of each unique TCRbeta CDR3 rearrangement, sequence reads were collapsed and filtered. Productive Simpson clonality was computed per sample as the square root of Simpson's diversity index over productive rearrangements. TCRdb carries this immuneACCESS record with in-frame sequences only. Its versions omit some clonotypes, under half of them owing to an unresolved V gene in the studies checked, with the rest unexplained. V and J calls and clone size are copied from that table; D and trimming were computed from the DNA. The sample table holds about 36,000 clones, of which 90% were seen once. The top ten hold 4.8% of the sample.

What the research found in general, with its limitations: How much clinical and demographic metadata was included differed by source and by participant, and the metadata was provided uncurated.

V loses 2 bases at its end and J loses 2 bases; junction bases beyond the gene matches: 2. Its CDR3 holds 15 amino acids, cysteine through phenylalanine. The CDR3 DNA has 45 bases and is translated from base 1. The germline V gene (reference sequence) gives CDR1 as MNHEY and CDR2 as SMNVEV. Collaborating institutions collected whole blood in K2EDTA tubes following their own protocols. For TCRbeta analysis, collaborator samples were shipped as frozen whole blood, as isolated PBMCs, or as DNA extracted from either sample type. About this clone itself: Its antigen has not been determined. Base qualities are not recorded, but no much larger clone differs from it by a single base.

The receptor was derived from a human donor in a cohort sampled during active COVID-19. The rearranged segments are TRBV27 and TRBJ1-3; TRBD1 aligns with 8 central bases. The sample consisted of peripheral blood. In nucleotides, the sequence is TGTGCCAGCAGTTTAGACAGGGGCGCTGGAAACACCATATATTTT. This codes for CASSLDRGAGNTIYF.